Listed below are T cell receptor beta chains from one sample, sequenced in a study of cytomegalovirus exposure and HLA in healthy donors. Data came from immunoSEQ multiplex PCR; TCRdb stores just in-frame clones and leaves some out. The sample lists 200,000 or so clones, 65% to 85% occurring once. Input material: PBMCs. Receptors originate from a boy younger than 10 in good health and CMV-seronegative. The CDR3 runs from the conserved cysteine through the conserved F or W. D genes are given only for firm matches. For some rows the clone size is stated as once, few or many, or as a class when expanded; others skip it.

>TRBV7-2|TRBJ1-6|.|.
CASSFVSPRNSPPHF
TGTGCCAGCAGCTTCGTGTCCCCCAGGAATTCACCCCCCCACTTT
>TRBV7-2|TRBJ2-5|few|.
CASSLWAGTKTQYF
TGTGCCAGCAGCTTATGGGCGGGCACTAAGACCCAGTACTTC
>TRBV30|TRBJ2-1|.|.
CAWTSDNYNEQFF
TGTGCCTGGACCTCCGACAATTACAATGAGCAGTTCTTC
>TRBV18|TRBJ1-1|.|TRBD1
CASSPRDRSRAFF
TGTGCCAGCTCACCAAGGGACAGGAGTCGGGCTTTCTTT
>TRBV6-5|TRBJ1-6|once|.
CASSYSSYNSPLHF
TGTGCCAGCAGCTATAGCTCCTATAATTCACCCCTCCACTTT
>TRBV28|TRBJ2-3|.|.
CASTNPRGADTQYF
TGTGCCAGCACCAACCCGCGGGGCGCAGATACGCAGTATTTT
>TRBV11-2|TRBJ2-3|.|TRBD2
CASSLGSGGALNTQYF
TGTGCCAGCAGCTTAGGTAGCGGGGGGGCCTTGAATACGCAGTATTTT
>TRBV5-4|TRBJ2-1|.|TRBD2
CASSLGGGQILEQFF
TGTGCCAGCAGCTTGGGGGGGGGTCAGATTCTTGAGCAGTTCTTC
>TRBV6-6|TRBJ1-2|.|TRBD1
CASSGGGNYGYTF
TGTGCCAGCTCAGGGGGAGGTAACTATGGCTACACCTTC
>TRBV14|TRBJ2-4|.|.
CASSQETGIGGTALAKNIQYF
TGTGCCAGCAGCCAAGAAACGGGCATAGGGGGGACAGCCCTAGCCAAAAACATTCAGTACTTC
>TRBV6-6|TRBJ1-2|.|TRBD1
CASWDRANYGYTF
TGTGCCAGCTGGGACAGAGCTAACTATGGCTACACCTTC
>TRBV4-3|TRBJ1-1|.|TRBD1
CASSQEGFYGTGLTEAFF
TGCGCCAGCAGCCAAGAAGGATTTTACGGGACAGGGCTCACTGAAGCTTTCTTT
>TRBV5-6|TRBJ2-2|.|.
CASSFQGELFF
TGTGCCAGCAGCTTCCAAGGGGAGCTGTTTTTT
>TRBV19|TRBJ2-3|.|TRBD1
CASSTDLPGQGYTDTQYF
TGTGCCAGTAGTACCGACTTACCGGGACAGGGTTACACAGATACGCAGTATTTT
>TRBV27|TRBJ2-7|once|.
CASSLIGTRSYEQYF
TGTGCCAGCAGTTTAATAGGGACACGCTCCTACGAGCAGTACTTC
>TRBV6-6|TRBJ2-3|few|TRBD2
CASSYGGGPDTQYF
TGTGCCAGCAGTTACGGGGGAGGGCCAGATACGCAGTATTTT
>TRBV7-9|TRBJ2-3|.|TRBD2
CASSPLAGGSTDTQYF
TGTGCCAGCAGCCCACTAGCGGGGGGTAGCACAGATACGCAGTATTTT
>TRBV9|TRBJ1-1|.|TRBD1
CASSGRQGTEAFF
TGTGCCAGCAGCGGACGACAGGGGACTGAAGCTTTCTTT
>TRBV10-3|TRBJ2-5|.|TRBD2
CAISGGLAGHQETQYF
TGTGCCATCAGTGGGGGACTAGCGGGGCACCAAGAGACCCAGTACTTC
>TRBV11-2|TRBJ2-7|.|TRBD2
CASSSGLAALYEQYF
TGTGCCAGCAGCTCGGGACTAGCGGCACTATACGAGCAGTACTTC
>TRBV13|TRBJ2-7|.|.
CASSLGPSGGSYEQYF
TGTGCCAGCAGCTTAGGCCCCTCTGGAGGGTCGTACGAGCAGTACTTC
>TRBV6-4|TRBJ2-6|.|.
CASSREFSGANVLTF
TGTGCCAGCAGTCGAGAATTTTCTGGGGCCAACGTCCTGACTTTC
>TRBV9|TRBJ1-1|few|.
CASSVVQSSTEAFF
TGTGCCAGCAGCGTAGTTCAGTCTTCCACTGAAGCTTTCTTT
>TRBV6-1|TRBJ2-7|.|.
CASSGRLYEQYF
TGTGCCAGCAGTGGGCGACTCTACGAGCAGTACTTC
>TRBV6-6|TRBJ1-2|.|.
CASRKRGIMGRGGYTF
TGTGCCAGCAGGAAACGGGGGATAATGGGGCGGGGGGGCTACACCTTC
>TRBV5-1|TRBJ1-2|once|TRBD1
CASSTLQGANYGYTF
TGCGCCAGCAGCACATTACAGGGGGCCAACTATGGCTACACCTTC
>TRBV20-1|TRBJ2-3|.|TRBD2
CSARDRGEYF
TGCAGTGCTAGAGATCGGGGGGAGTATTTT
>TRBV13|TRBJ2-7|.|TRBD2
CASSSGLAGGQQYF
TGTGCCAGCAGCTCGGGACTAGCGGGGGGGCAACAGTACTTC
>TRBV7-9|TRBJ1-2|.|.
CASSLGVGLGANYGYTF
TGTGCCAGCAGCTTAGGGGTCGGACTGGGGGCGAACTATGGCTACACCTTC
>TRBV11-2|TRBJ1-4|.|TRBD1
CASSRTGEKLFF
TGTGCCAGCAGCAGGACAGGGGAAAAACTGTTTTTT
>TRBV2|TRBJ2-3|.|.
CASSEAGGTPTSTDTQYF
TGTGCCAGCAGTGAAGCGGGAGGTACCCCTACTAGCACAGATACGCAGTATTTT
>TRBV5-1|TRBJ2-1|.|TRBD1
CASSLQGYNEQFF
TGCGCCAGCAGCTTACAGGGGTACAATGAGCAGTTCTTC
>TRBV6-1|TRBJ2-7|once|TRBD1
CASSVVDRGPYEQYF
TGTGCCAGCAGTGTCGTGGACAGGGGGCCCTACGAGCAGTACTTC
>TRBV7-9|TRBJ2-2|.|.
CASSLGEPGGRANTGELFF
TGTGCCAGCAGCTTAGGGGAACCGGGGGGCCGCGCGAACACCGGGGAGCTGTTTTTT